This is a list of T cell receptor beta chains from one sample in a study of T cell repertoires in cytomegalovirus infection. TCRdb called the reads again in MiXCR, with one record for every CDR3 protein. The sample records 300,000 to 400,000 distinct CDR3 sequences, roughly 28% being singletons. No antigen is known for these receptors. The material was cultured PBMCs, obtained from culture after CMV antigen stimulation. The source of these receptors is a human donor in good health (CMV status not recorded). Some clones in this sample may be carry-over from other donors' samples. Both conserved end residues are part of each CDR3. Each record gives: clone size, V gene, D gene, J gene, CDR3 DNA, CDR3 protein. The D gene is left open where the match is weak. The listing skips clone size in some rows; elsewhere it reads once, few, many or a size class.

abundance: -; v_gene: TRBV27; d_gene: -; j_gene: TRBJ2-3; CDR3nt: TGTGCCAGCAAGAGGCAAGATACGCAGTATTTT; CDR3aa: CASKRQDTQYF
abundance: many; v_gene: TRBV7-8; d_gene: -; j_gene: TRBJ1-4; CDR3nt: TGTGCCAGCAGCTTAGTAGGTCAGGGAGGTGAAAAACTGTTTTTT; CDR3aa: CASSLVGQGGEKLFF
abundance: many; v_gene: TRBV28; d_gene: TRBD1; j_gene: TRBJ2-1; CDR3nt: TGTGCCAGCAGCCTGGGACAGGGGGAGTTCTTC; CDR3aa: CASSLGQGEFF
abundance: few; v_gene: TRBV7-3; d_gene: -; j_gene: TRBJ2-1; CDR3nt: TGTGCCAGCAGCTTAAAGGGGGTCGGCCTCTACAATGAGCAGTTCTTC; CDR3aa: CASSLKGVGLYNEQFF
abundance: -; v_gene: TRBV6-8; d_gene: TRBD1; j_gene: TRBJ1-5; CDR3nt: TGTGCCAGCAGTAGGTCCCGGGACAGTCAGCCCCAGCATTTT; CDR3aa: CASSRSRDSQPQHF
abundance: few; v_gene: TRBV12-3/TRBV12-4; d_gene: TRBD2; j_gene: TRBJ2-1; CDR3nt: TGTGCCAGCAGGCGCCTGGGACTAGCGGGGAACAATGAGCAGTTCTTC; CDR3aa: CASRRLGLAGNNEQFF
abundance: -; v_gene: TRBV11-1; d_gene: -; j_gene: TRBJ2-1; CDR3nt: TGTGCCAGCCCAGAGGGCGAGCAGTTCTTC; CDR3aa: CASPEGEQFF
abundance: many; v_gene: TRBV10-3; d_gene: TRBD2; j_gene: TRBJ2-1; CDR3nt: TGTGCCATCAGTGACGGAGAAGGACTAGCGCAGTTCTTC; CDR3aa: CAISDGEGLAQFF
abundance: few; v_gene: TRBV7-8; d_gene: -; j_gene: TRBJ2-7; CDR3nt: TGTGCCAGCAGCTTAAGACCGGGGGCCCTCGGCGAGCAGTACTTC; CDR3aa: CASSLRPGALGEQYF
abundance: -; v_gene: TRBV12-3/TRBV12-4; d_gene: TRBD2; j_gene: TRBJ2-5; CDR3nt: TGTGCCAGCACCCAAGGACTAGCGGGATTGGGGACCCAGTACTTC; CDR3aa: CASTQGLAGLGTQYF
abundance: many; v_gene: TRBV4-2; d_gene: -; j_gene: TRBJ2-2; CDR3nt: TGTGCCAGCAGCCAAGGGGTTGGGGGAGGCGTCGGGGAGCTGTTTTTT; CDR3aa: CASSQGVGGGVGELFF
abundance: -; v_gene: TRBV5-3; d_gene: TRBD2; j_gene: TRBJ2-3; CDR3nt: TGTGCCAGCAGCTTGCGTCTAGCGGGGGGCGGGCAGTATTTT; CDR3aa: CASSLRLAGGGQYF
abundance: -; v_gene: TRBV12-3/TRBV12-4; d_gene: -; j_gene: TRBJ1-6; CDR3nt: TGTGCCAGCAGTTTAGAAGTGGCACCCCTCCACTTT; CDR3aa: CASSLEVAPLHF
abundance: many; v_gene: TRBV4-2; d_gene: -; j_gene: TRBJ1-6; CDR3nt: TGTGCCAGCAGACCAAGATCTGTGTATCGGGGTTCACCCCTCCACTTT; CDR3aa: CASRPRSVYRGSPLHF
abundance: -; v_gene: TRBV2; d_gene: TRBD1; j_gene: TRBJ2-7; CDR3nt: TGTGCCAGCAGTGACGACAGGGTCGAGCAGTACTTC; CDR3aa: CASSDDRVEQYF
abundance: -; v_gene: TRBV30; d_gene: -; j_gene: TRBJ1-1; CDR3nt: TGTGCCTGGAGGGGCCCTATGAACACTGAAGCTTTCTTT; CDR3aa: CAWRGPMNTEAFF
abundance: few; v_gene: TRBV10-3; d_gene: -; j_gene: TRBJ2-1; CDR3nt: TGTGCCATCAAGCCTGGCTCCTACAATGAGCAGTTCTTC; CDR3aa: CAIKPGSYNEQFF
abundance: many; v_gene: TRBV7-3; d_gene: TRBD2; j_gene: TRBJ2-1; CDR3nt: TGTGCCAGCAGCCCCAGCGGGAGGGCCTCCTACAATGAGCAGTTCTTC; CDR3aa: CASSPSGRASYNEQFF
abundance: many; v_gene: TRBV6-1; d_gene: -; j_gene: TRBJ2-1; CDR3nt: TGTGCCAGCAGTGAGGACTCTTACAATGAGCAGTTCTTC; CDR3aa: CASSEDSYNEQFF
abundance: few; v_gene: TRBV7-2; d_gene: -; j_gene: TRBJ2-5; CDR3nt: TGTGCCAGCAGCTTAGTTGGCTCTGTACAAGAGACCCAGTACTTC; CDR3aa: CASSLVGSVQETQYF
abundance: -; v_gene: TRBV12-3/TRBV12-4; d_gene: -; j_gene: TRBJ2-2; CDR3nt: TGTGCCAGCAGCGACCAGAACACCGGGGAGCTGTTTTTT; CDR3aa: CASSDQNTGELFF